These T cell receptor beta chains were read from a single sample in a study of blood T cell repertoires in COVID-19. Libraries were prepared by immunoSEQ multiplex PCR; TCRdb keeps only in-frame clonotypes and omits some of them. The sample includes 350,000 or so clones, 65% to 90% of them seen just once. Material: PBMCs or T cells enriched from blood (not recorded which). Every receptor here comes from a woman between 40 and 50 years old with acute COVID-19. The CDR3 runs from the conserved cysteine through the conserved F or W. Each record gives: clone size, V gene, J gene, D gene, CDR3 protein, CDR3 DNA. D genes are given only for firm matches. Clone size is shown for a subset of rows, as once, few, many or a class of expanded clone.

size: .
V: TRBV6-2/TRBV6-3
J: TRBJ2-7
D: .
CDR3: CASSLSQTLAYEQYF
DNA: TGTGCCAGCAGTTTGTCCCAAACTCTGGCCTACGAGCAGTACTTC

size: .
V: TRBV6-2/TRBV6-3
J: TRBJ1-1
D: TRBD1
CDR3: CASSPTGTALKAFF
DNA: TGTGCCAGCAGTCCAACCGGGACAGCGCTTAAAGCTTTCTTT

size: .
V: TRBV7-9
J: TRBJ1-4
D: .
CDR3: CASSPGGVINEKLFF
DNA: TGTGCCAGCAGCCCGGGTGGAGTTATTAATGAAAAACTGTTTTTT

size: .
V: TRBV5-1
J: TRBJ1-1
D: .
CDR3: CASSTGQGRAEAFF
DNA: TGCGCCAGCAGCACAGGGCAGGGAAGGGCTGAAGCTTTCTTT

size: .
V: TRBV5-1
J: TRBJ2-3
D: TRBD2
CDR3: CASSRGTSGSTDTQYF
DNA: TGCGCCAGCAGCCGCGGGACTAGCGGGAGTACAGATACGCAGTATTTT

size: .
V: TRBV7-8
J: TRBJ2-5
D: TRBD2
CDR3: CASSLESGTLGGETQYF
DNA: TGTGCCAGCAGCTTAGAGTCCGGGACTCTGGGAGGGGAGACCCAGTACTTC

size: .
V: TRBV7-2
J: TRBJ2-7
D: TRBD2
CDR3: CASSLLAGAPYEQYF
DNA: TGTGCCAGCAGCTTACTAGCGGGAGCGCCCTACGAGCAGTACTTC

size: .
V: TRBV13
J: TRBJ2-3
D: TRBD2
CDR3: CASSLSGGVSDTQYF
DNA: TGTGCCAGCAGCTTGAGCGGGGGGGTTTCAGATACGCAGTATTTT

size: .
V: TRBV15
J: TRBJ2-3
D: TRBD2
CDR3: CATSRDLAGWADTQYF
DNA: TGTGCCACCAGCAGAGACCTAGCGGGATGGGCAGATACGCAGTATTTT

size: .
V: TRBV20-1
J: TRBJ2-2
D: TRBD1
CDR3: CSQQGKGELFF
DNA: TGCAGTCAACAGGGGAAGGGGGAGCTGTTTTTT

size: .
V: TRBV10-3
J: TRBJ1-1
D: .
CDR3: CAISERSVNTEAFF
DNA: TGTGCCATCAGTGAACGATCGGTGAACACTGAAGCTTTCTTT

size: .
V: TRBV23-1
J: TRBJ1-1
D: .
CDR3: CASNLRREAFF
DNA: TGCGCCAGCAACCTGCGGCGTGAAGCTTTCTTT

size: .
V: TRBV7-9
J: TRBJ1-1
D: TRBD1
CDR3: CASSLAVDREDEAFF
DNA: TGTGCCAGCAGCTTAGCCGTAGACAGGGAGGATGAAGCTTTCTTT

size: .
V: TRBV6-5
J: TRBJ2-7
D: TRBD2
CDR3: CASSYAGAFGEQYF
DNA: TGTGCCAGCAGTTATGCGGGAGCCTTCGGCGAGCAGTACTTC

size: once
V: TRBV5-1
J: TRBJ1-2
D: TRBD1
CDR3: CASSQTRDSYGYTF
DNA: TGCGCCAGCAGCCAGACCCGGGACAGCTATGGCTACACCTTC

size: .
V: TRBV28
J: TRBJ1-4
D: .
CDR3: CASSFDWQDVEKLFF
DNA: TGTGCCAGCAGTTTTGATTGGCAGGATGTTGAAAAACTGTTTTTT

size: .
V: TRBV6-6
J: TRBJ1-6
D: TRBD1
CDR3: CASSRTPTGGLLNSPLHF
DNA: TGTGCCAGCAGTCGAACTCCGACAGGGGGCCTATTAAATTCACCCCTCCACTTT

size: .
V: TRBV15
J: TRBJ2-1
D: .
CDR3: CATRETDYNEQFF
DNA: TGTGCCACCAGGGAGACGGACTACAATGAGCAGTTCTTC

size: .
V: TRBV18
J: TRBJ1-4
D: TRBD1
CDR3: CASSPQVTGINEKLFF
DNA: TGTGCCAGCTCACCACAAGTGACAGGGATAAACGAAAAACTGTTTTTT

size: .
V: TRBV18
J: TRBJ2-4
D: TRBD1
CDR3: CASSLRGSAKNIQYF
DNA: TGTGCCAGCTCCCTCAGGGGGTCGGCCAAAAACATTCAGTACTTC

size: .
V: TRBV27
J: TRBJ1-1
D: TRBD1
CDR3: CASTTGGRTEAFF
DNA: TGTGCCAGCACAACAGGGGGCAGGACTGAAGCTTTCTTT

size: few
V: TRBV3-1/TRBV3-2
J: TRBJ1-2
D: .
CDR3: CASSQEPLGGSGYGYTF
DNA: TGTGCCAGCAGCCAAGAACCCCTAGGGGGATCCGGGTATGGCTACACCTTC

size: few
V: TRBV7-3
J: TRBJ2-1
D: .
CDR3: CASSLPPGNEQFF
DNA: TGTGCCAGCAGCTTACCCCCCGGCAATGAGCAGTTCTTC

size: .
V: TRBV5-6
J: TRBJ1-1
D: .
CDR3: CASSFGQMNTEAFF
DNA: TGTGCCAGCAGCTTTGGGCAGATGAACACTGAAGCTTTCTTT

size: .
V: TRBV7-2
J: TRBJ2-7
D: .
CDR3: CASSSRNHNSYEQYF
DNA: TGTGCCAGCAGCTCCAGGAATCACAACTCCTACGAGCAGTACTTC

size: .
V: TRBV7-8
J: TRBJ2-7
D: .
CDR3: CASSLGLTVYEQYF
DNA: TGTGCCAGCAGCTTAGGACTAACGGTCTACGAGCAGTACTTC

size: .
V: TRBV28
J: TRBJ1-3
D: .
CDR3: CASSSDSSGNTIYF
DNA: TGTGCCAGCAGTTCTGACAGCTCTGGAAACACCATATATTTT

size: .
V: TRBV28
J: TRBJ1-4
D: .
CDR3: CASSQGLEKLFF
DNA: TGTGCCAGCAGTCAGGGTTTGGAAAAACTGTTTTTT

size: .
V: TRBV5-4
J: TRBJ2-1
D: TRBD2
CDR3: CASSSWGQPEHSGGNEQFF
DNA: TGTGCCAGCAGCTCATGGGGACAACCGGAACATAGCGGGGGAAATGAGCAGTTCTTC

size: .
V: TRBV12-5
J: TRBJ1-1
D: TRBD1
CDR3: CASAPDRMNTEAFF
DNA: TGTGCTAGTGCCCCGGACAGGATGAACACTGAAGCTTTCTTT

size: .
V: TRBV28
J: TRBJ2-2
D: .
CDR3: CASSPPMFPRNTGELFF
DNA: TGTGCCAGCAGTCCACCCATGTTCCCCAGGAACACCGGGGAGCTGTTTTTT

size: .
V: TRBV25-1
J: TRBJ2-1
D: .
CDR3: CASSEGGLYNEQFF
DNA: TGTGCCAGCAGTGAAGGTGGGCTATACAATGAGCAGTTCTTC

size: .
V: TRBV5-8
J: TRBJ1-5
D: TRBD1
CDR3: CASSHHLTGGYNQPQHF
DNA: TGTGCCAGCAGCCACCATCTGACAGGGGGATACAATCAGCCCCAGCATTTT

size: .
V: TRBV21-1
J: TRBJ2-3
D: .
CDR3: CASSPRGTSGRPDTQYF
DNA: TGTGCCAGCAGCCCGAGAGGGACTAGCGGGAGACCAGATACGCAGTATTTT

size: .
V: TRBV19
J: TRBJ1-1
D: .
CDR3: CASSTDSDTEAFF
DNA: TGTGCCAGTAGTACGGACAGTGACACTGAAGCTTTCTTT

size: .
V: TRBV7-9
J: TRBJ1-1
D: .
CDR3: CASSLVEVTEAFF
DNA: TGTGCCAGCAGCTTAGTAGAGGTCACTGAAGCTTTCTTT

size: .
V: TRBV4-2
J: TRBJ2-1
D: TRBD2
CDR3: CASSLLREGRHEQFF
DNA: TGTGCCAGCAGTCTATTGCGGGAGGGTCGTCACGAGCAGTTCTTC

size: .
V: TRBV5-5
J: TRBJ2-5
D: .
CDR3: CASRPHTGQETQYF
DNA: TGTGCCAGCAGGCCTCATACAGGACAAGAGACCCAGTACTTC

size: .
V: TRBV18
J: TRBJ2-7
D: TRBD1
CDR3: CASSRQGGYEQYF
DNA: TGTGCCAGCTCACGACAGGGGGGGTACGAGCAGTACTTC

size: .
V: TRBV14
J: TRBJ1-1
D: .
CDR3: CASSELTGVMNTEAFF
DNA: TGTGCCAGCAGCGAGTTAACAGGAGTCATGAACACTGAAGCTTTCTTT